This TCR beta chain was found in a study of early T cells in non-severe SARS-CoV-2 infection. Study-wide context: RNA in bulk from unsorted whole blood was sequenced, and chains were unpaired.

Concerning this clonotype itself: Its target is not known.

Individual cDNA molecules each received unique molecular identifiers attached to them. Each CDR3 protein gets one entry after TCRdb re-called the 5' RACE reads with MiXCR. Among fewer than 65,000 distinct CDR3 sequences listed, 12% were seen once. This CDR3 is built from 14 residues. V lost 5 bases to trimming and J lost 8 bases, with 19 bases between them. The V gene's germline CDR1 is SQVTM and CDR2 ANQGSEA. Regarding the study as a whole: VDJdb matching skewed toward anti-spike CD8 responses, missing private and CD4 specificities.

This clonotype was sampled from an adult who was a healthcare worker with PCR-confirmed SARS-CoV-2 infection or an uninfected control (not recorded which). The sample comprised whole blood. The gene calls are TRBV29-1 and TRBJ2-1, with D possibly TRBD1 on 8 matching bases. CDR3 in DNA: TGCAGCGTTTGGGGCTGGACAGGGAGGGATGAGCAGTTCTTC. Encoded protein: CSVWGWTGRDEQFF.